The T cell receptor (beta chain) under discussion was sequenced for a study of cytomegalovirus exposure and HLA in healthy donors. Points from the study as a whole: Some V segments (TRBV6-2 and TRBV6-3 among them) were excluded as indistinguishable. Other equally common chains were less clonally expanded than HLA-associated TCR beta chains, a later analysis showed.

Donors showed nominal health when sampled, although they likely had unrecorded immune exposures. J lost 0 bases, V lost 5 bases, and 5 bases had no gene match. CDR1 is SEHNR and CDR2 is FQNEAQ in the germline V gene (reference sequence). The CDR3 sequence is 17 residues long. Both 60 Vbeta primers and 13 Jbeta primers went into the PCR. Assay: immunoSEQ multiplex PCR; the TCRdb copy retains only in-frame clones and omits some. The sample shows about 170,000 clones, around 78% of them seen only once. Of note for this clone: The antigen remains undetermined.

The J gene is TRBJ2-3, the V gene TRBV7-9; 13 bases map to TRBD2. The sequenced sample consisted of PBMCs. The receptor was isolated from a young woman in good health and CMV-seropositive. The CDR3 spells CASSPGTSGTSTDTQYF. The CDR3 region has the DNA TGTGCCAGCAGCCCCGGGACTAGCGGGACCAGCACAGATACGCAGTATTTT.